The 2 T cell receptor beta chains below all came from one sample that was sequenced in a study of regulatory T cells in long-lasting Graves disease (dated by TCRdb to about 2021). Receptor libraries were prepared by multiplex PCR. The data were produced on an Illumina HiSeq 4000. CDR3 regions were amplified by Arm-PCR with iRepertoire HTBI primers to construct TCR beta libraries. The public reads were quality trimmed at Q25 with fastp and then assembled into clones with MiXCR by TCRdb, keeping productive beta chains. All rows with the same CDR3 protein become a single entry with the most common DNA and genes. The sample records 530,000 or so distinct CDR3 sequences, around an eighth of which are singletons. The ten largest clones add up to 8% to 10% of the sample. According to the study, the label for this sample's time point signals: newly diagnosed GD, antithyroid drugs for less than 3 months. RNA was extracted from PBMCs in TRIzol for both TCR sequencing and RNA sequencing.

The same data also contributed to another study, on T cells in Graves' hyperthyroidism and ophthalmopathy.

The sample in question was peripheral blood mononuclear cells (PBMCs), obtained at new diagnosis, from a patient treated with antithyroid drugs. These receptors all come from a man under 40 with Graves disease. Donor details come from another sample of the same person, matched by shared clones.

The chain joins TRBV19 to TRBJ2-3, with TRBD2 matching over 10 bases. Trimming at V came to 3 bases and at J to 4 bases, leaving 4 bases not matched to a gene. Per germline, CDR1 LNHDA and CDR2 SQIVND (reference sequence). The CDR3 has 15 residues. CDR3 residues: CASSISGRAADTQYF. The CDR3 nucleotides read TGTGCCAGTAGTATCAGCGGGAGGGCCGCAGATACGCAGTATTTT.

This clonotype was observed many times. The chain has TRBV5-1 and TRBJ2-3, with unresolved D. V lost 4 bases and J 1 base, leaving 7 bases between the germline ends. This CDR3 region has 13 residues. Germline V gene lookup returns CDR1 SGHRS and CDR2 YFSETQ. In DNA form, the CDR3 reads TGCGCCAGCAGCGAGACTGGCACAGATACGCAGTATTTT. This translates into CASSETGTDTQYF.